The T cell receptor beta chain under discussion was sequenced for a study of blood T cell repertoires in COVID-19. Study background: From the United States, Italy and Spain came samples of acute and convalescent COVID-19. PBMCs, B-cell-depleted T cells, or T cells provided the cDNA or gDNA that made up the material.

CDR1 SGHRS and CDR2 YFSETQ come from the germline V gene. V was pared by 3 bases and J by 5 bases, with 1 base of the junction left unmatched. The CDR3 is made up of 12 amino acids. Data came from immunoSEQ multiplex PCR; TCRdb stores just in-frame clones and leaves some out. The sample consists of some 140,000 clones, approximately 83% of them appearing once. Sample: peripheral blood. This TCR derives from a woman between 55 and 75 years old with acute or convalescent COVID-19. J is TRBJ1-2 and V is TRBV5-1, with 7 bases lining up with TRBD1. As DNA, the CDR3 is TGCGCCAGCAGCTCAGGGGGTTATGGCTACACCTTC. As protein: CASSSGGYGYTF.